This is a list of T cell receptor beta chains from one sample in a study of radiotherapy plus CTLA-4 blockade in lung cancer. TCRdb keeps only in-frame clones here, not all; method: immunoSEQ multiplex PCR. The sample consists of about 84,000 clones, roughly 78% of them appearing once. Sequenced here: peripheral blood, sampled from a patient treated with radiotherapy plus ipilimumab. These receptor sequences come from a human donor with non-small cell lung cancer that progressed on radiotherapy plus ipilimumab. CDR3s include the opening cysteine and the closing phenylalanine or tryptophan. The order of the fields is clone size, V gene, J gene, D gene, CDR3 DNA, CDR3 protein. A D gene is named only where the DNA matches it firmly. Clone size is given for some rows only: seen once, a few or many times, or a class if the clone is expanded.

clone size: NA
V gene: TRBV27
J gene: TRBJ2-5
D gene: TRBD2
CDR3 DNA: TGTGCCAGCAGTTTATTAGGGCTAGCGGGAGGGAGGGAGACCCAGTACTTC
CDR3 protein: CASSLLGLAGGRETQYF

clone size: few
V gene: TRBV28
J gene: TRBJ1-4
D gene: TRBD1
CDR3 DNA: TGTGCCAGCAGTTTCCTCCAGGGGGCAGGAGAAAAACTGTTTTTT
CDR3 protein: CASSFLQGAGEKLFF

clone size: NA
V gene: TRBV4-1
J gene: TRBJ2-7
D gene: NA
CDR3 DNA: TGCGCCAGCAGCCAAGATATCGGCAGGTCCTACGAGCAGTACTTC
CDR3 protein: CASSQDIGRSYEQYF

clone size: once
V gene: TRBV19
J gene: TRBJ1-5
D gene: NA
CDR3 DNA: TGTGCCAGTACTTATGGGGGGTATAGCAATCAGCCCCAGCATTTT
CDR3 protein: CASTYGGYSNQPQHF

clone size: NA
V gene: TRBV9
J gene: TRBJ2-7
D gene: NA
CDR3 DNA: TGTGCCAGCAGCACGGGGACCGCCACTTCCTACGAGCAGTACTTC
CDR3 protein: CASSTGTATSYEQYF

clone size: once
V gene: TRBV11-2
J gene: TRBJ2-2
D gene: NA
CDR3 DNA: TGTGCCAGCAGCTTAGGGCCTGGAACCGGGGAGCTGTTTTTT
CDR3 protein: CASSLGPGTGELFF

clone size: NA
V gene: TRBV21-1
J gene: TRBJ1-2
D gene: NA
CDR3 DNA: TGTGCCAGCAGCAAAGACGGGACAGGCTATGGCTACACCTTC
CDR3 protein: CASSKDGTGYGYTF

clone size: NA
V gene: TRBV6-6
J gene: TRBJ1-4
D gene: NA
CDR3 DNA: TGTGCCAGCAGAACCGGAGGGTTGCTTAATGAAAAACTGTTTTTT
CDR3 protein: CASRTGGLLNEKLFF

clone size: NA
V gene: TRBV28
J gene: TRBJ2-5
D gene: TRBD1
CDR3 DNA: TGTGCCACCTGGACAGGGGATGAGACCCAGTACTTC
CDR3 protein: CATWTGDETQYF

clone size: once
V gene: TRBV11-3
J gene: TRBJ2-2
D gene: NA
CDR3 DNA: TGTGCCAGCAGCACAGGGATCGGGGAGCTGTTTTTT
CDR3 protein: CASSTGIGELFF

clone size: NA
V gene: TRBV2
J gene: TRBJ1-4
D gene: NA
CDR3 DNA: TGTGCCAGCAGGCTAAGGGCAACTAATGAAAAACTGTTTTTT
CDR3 protein: CASRLRATNEKLFF

clone size: NA
V gene: TRBV4-3
J gene: TRBJ2-2
D gene: TRBD2
CDR3 DNA: TGCGCCAGCAGCGGTAGCGGGGGGTCTAACACCGGGGAGCTGTTTTTT
CDR3 protein: CASSGSGGSNTGELFF

clone size: NA
V gene: TRBV11-2
J gene: TRBJ1-6
D gene: NA
CDR3 DNA: TGTGCCAGCGCCTGGGGAGGGGTAGATTCACCCCTCCACTTT
CDR3 protein: CASAWGGVDSPLHF

clone size: NA
V gene: TRBV19
J gene: TRBJ1-5
D gene: NA
CDR3 DNA: TGTGCCAGTAGTAGTCCCGGGGGCAATCAGCCCCAGCATTTT
CDR3 protein: CASSSPGGNQPQHF

clone size: NA
V gene: TRBV10-3
J gene: TRBJ1-5
D gene: NA
CDR3 DNA: TGTGCCATCAGTGTGGGGGGGGTCGGTCAGCCCCAGCATTTT
CDR3 protein: CAISVGGVGQPQHF

clone size: NA
V gene: TRBV6-4
J gene: TRBJ1-2
D gene: NA
CDR3 DNA: TGTGCCAGCAGTGACTCCAGGGTTGGCTACACCTTC
CDR3 protein: CASSDSRVGYTF

clone size: NA
V gene: TRBV28
J gene: TRBJ2-6
D gene: NA
CDR3 DNA: TGTGCCAGCAGTTTAGGGGCCAGCTCTGGGGCCAACGTCCTGACTTTC
CDR3 protein: CASSLGASSGANVLTF

clone size: NA
V gene: TRBV7-6
J gene: TRBJ2-1
D gene: NA
CDR3 DNA: TGTGCCAGCAGCTTAGTCTACTTTTACAATGAGCAGTTCTTC
CDR3 protein: CASSLVYFYNEQFF

clone size: NA
V gene: TRBV27
J gene: TRBJ2-3
D gene: TRBD2
CDR3 DNA: TGTGCCAGCAGTCCCGGGACTATAACGGGTACGCAGTATTTT
CDR3 protein: CASSPGTITGTQYF

clone size: NA
V gene: TRBV5-1
J gene: TRBJ1-1
D gene: TRBD1
CDR3 DNA: TGCGCCAGCAGCTCTAACAGGGGTGAAGCTTTCTTT
CDR3 protein: CASSSNRGEAFF

clone size: NA
V gene: TRBV15
J gene: TRBJ2-2
D gene: TRBD1
CDR3 DNA: TGTGCCACCAGCAGAGGAGGCCGACAGGGCGGCGGCACCGGGGAGCTGTTTTTT
CDR3 protein: CATSRGGRQGGGTGELFF

clone size: NA
V gene: TRBV19
J gene: TRBJ1-2
D gene: TRBD1
CDR3 DNA: TGTGCCAGTAGTATCGGGACAGGGGCTAACTATGGCTACACCTTC
CDR3 protein: CASSIGTGANYGYTF

clone size: NA
V gene: TRBV11-1
J gene: TRBJ2-7
D gene: TRBD1
CDR3 DNA: TGTGCCAGCAGCCTAAGGACAGGGGACTACGAGCAGTACTTC
CDR3 protein: CASSLRTGDYEQYF

clone size: NA
V gene: TRBV7-9
J gene: TRBJ1-5
D gene: NA
CDR3 DNA: TGTGCCAGCAGCCCCCCGGGGGCTAGCAATCAGCCCCAGCATTTT
CDR3 protein: CASSPPGASNQPQHF

clone size: NA
V gene: TRBV6-5
J gene: TRBJ2-2
D gene: NA
CDR3 DNA: TGTGCCAGCATCAAAGACCGGGTGTCCGGGGAGCTGTTTTTT
CDR3 protein: CASIKDRVSGELFF

clone size: NA
V gene: TRBV5-4
J gene: TRBJ2-2
D gene: TRBD2
CDR3 DNA: TGTGCCAGCAGCTTGACTAGCGGGAGCGAGGGGGAGCTGTTTTTT
CDR3 protein: CASSLTSGSEGELFF

clone size: NA
V gene: TRBV30
J gene: TRBJ1-1
D gene: NA
CDR3 DNA: TGTGCCTGGAGTCTGACAACCAGCACTGAAGCTTTCTTT
CDR3 protein: CAWSLTTSTEAFF

clone size: few
V gene: TRBV28
J gene: TRBJ2-7
D gene: NA
CDR3 DNA: TGTGCCAGCAGTTCCCGAGCGCAGGAGCAGTACTTC
CDR3 protein: CASSSRAQEQYF

clone size: NA
V gene: TRBV29-1
J gene: TRBJ2-1
D gene: NA
CDR3 DNA: TGCAGCGGGGGGAACGAGCAGTTCTTC
CDR3 protein: CSGGNEQFF

clone size: NA
V gene: TRBV28
J gene: TRBJ1-2
D gene: NA
CDR3 DNA: TGTGCCAGCTGTGCCCGATCCGCTAACTATGGCTACACCTTC
CDR3 protein: CASCARSANYGYTF

clone size: NA
V gene: TRBV19
J gene: TRBJ1-5
D gene: NA
CDR3 DNA: TGTGCCAGTAGTCCCGGACAGCCCGCCCGTCAGCCCCAGCATTTT
CDR3 protein: CASSPGQPARQPQHF

clone size: NA
V gene: TRBV7-2
J gene: TRBJ1-6
D gene: NA
CDR3 DNA: TGTGCCAGCAGCCCCCGACAGAATTCACCCCTCCACTTT
CDR3 protein: CASSPRQNSPLHF

clone size: NA
V gene: TRBV10-2
J gene: TRBJ2-3
D gene: NA
CDR3 DNA: TGCGCCAGCAGTCCCGTATTGACTAGCACAGATACGCAGTATTTT
CDR3 protein: CASSPVLTSTDTQYF

clone size: NA
V gene: TRBV18
J gene: TRBJ2-2
D gene: TRBD2
CDR3 DNA: TGTGCCAGCTCACCTCTAGCGGGGGAAGCCACCGGGGAGCTGTTTTTT
CDR3 protein: CASSPLAGEATGELFF

clone size: NA
V gene: TRBV29-1
J gene: TRBJ2-4
D gene: NA
CDR3 DNA: TGCAGCGTTGAGCCCATTTGGAGCAAAAACATTCAGTACTTC
CDR3 protein: CSVEPIWSKNIQYF

clone size: NA
V gene: TRBV6-7
J gene: TRBJ2-6
D gene: NA
CDR3 DNA: TGTGCCAGCAGTGCCTACAAGCGTATTTTACAAAGTCGGGCCAACGTCCTGACTTTC
CDR3 protein: CASSAYKRILQSRANVLTF

clone size: NA
V gene: TRBV7-2
J gene: TRBJ2-7
D gene: NA
CDR3 DNA: TGTGCCAGCAGCTTAGTGACCTACGAGCAGTACTTC
CDR3 protein: CASSLVTYEQYF

clone size: NA
V gene: TRBV4-1
J gene: TRBJ2-3
D gene: NA
CDR3 DNA: TGCGCCAGCAGCCAAACCCCGGGGAGAGGAGTTGATACGCAGTATTTT
CDR3 protein: CASSQTPGRGVDTQYF

clone size: NA
V gene: TRBV5-4
J gene: TRBJ2-3
D gene: NA
CDR3 DNA: TGTGCCGTACGGACTGCGGGAGATACGCAGTATTTT
CDR3 protein: CAVRTAGDTQYF

clone size: NA
V gene: TRBV28
J gene: TRBJ2-2
D gene: TRBD1
CDR3 DNA: TGTGCCGGGAGGACAGGGGGGTTTACCGGGGAGCTGTTTTTT
CDR3 protein: CAGRTGGFTGELFF

clone size: NA
V gene: TRBV6-1
J gene: TRBJ1-1
D gene: TRBD1
CDR3 DNA: TGTGCCAGCAGATCCTATGGACAGGTAAACACTGAAGCTTTCTTT
CDR3 protein: CASRSYGQVNTEAFF

clone size: NA
V gene: TRBV7-2
J gene: TRBJ1-1
D gene: NA
CDR3 DNA: TGTGCCAGCAGAACAGGTTATAACACTGAAGCTTTCTTT
CDR3 protein: CASRTGYNTEAFF

clone size: NA
V gene: TRBV2
J gene: TRBJ1-3
D gene: NA
CDR3 DNA: TGTGCCAGCACCGAGCCAGGGCACTCTGGAAACACCATATATTTT
CDR3 protein: CASTEPGHSGNTIYF

clone size: NA
V gene: TRBV27
J gene: TRBJ1-1
D gene: NA
CDR3 DNA: TGTGCCAGCAGTCCGATCGGGGCGCCGACCACTGAAGCTTTCTTT
CDR3 protein: CASSPIGAPTTEAFF